Presented here are 32 T cell receptor beta chains from one specimen sequenced in a study of vaccination and CD4 T cells after COVID-19. TCRdb re-analysed the PCR reads in MiXCR, keeping a single row per CDR3 protein. This table has more than 25,000 distinct CDR3 sequences, approximately 49% appearing once. Time point reported: late sampling 161 to 241 days after vaccination in a few convalescent patients. The sequencing used CD4+ T cells from blood, collected about 7 months after SARS-CoV-2 vaccination. All receptors come from a human donor who had recovered from COVID-19.

The chain recombines TRBV27 with TRBJ2-6; D unresolved. The CDR3 runs to 15 residues. The germline V gene encodes CDR1 MNHEY and CDR2 SMNVEV (reference sequence). Trimming cost V 5 bases and J 0 bases, with 8 bases left between them. CDR3 sequence reads: CASSLLFSGANVLTF. The CDR3 nucleotides read TGTGCCAGCAGTCTTTTGTTCTCTGGGGCCAACGTCCTGACTTTC.

J is TRBJ1-6 and V is TRBV7-2; D uncertain. The CDR3 extends over 13 amino acids. The V end lost 1 base, the J end lost 10 bases, and 8 bases lay between the germline ends. Germline assignment: CDR1 SGHTA and CDR2 FQGNSA. The CDR3 here is CASSLESGSPLHF. The DNA for the CDR3 is TGTGCCAGCAGCTTAGAGTCGGGGTCACCCCTCCACTTT. Full variable domain (remainder filled in from reference TRBV7-2 and TRBJ1-6): GAGVSQSPSNKVTEKGKDVELRCDPISGHTALYWYRQSLGQGLEFLIYFQGNSAPDKSGLPSDRFSAERTGGSVSTLTIQRTQQEDSAVYLCASSLESGSPLHFGNGTRLTVT.

Only one count was recorded for this clonotype. The chain has TRBV27 and TRBJ2-3; unclear D gene. Germline lookup yields CDR1 MNHEY and CDR2 SMNVEV (reference sequence). The CDR3 is 14 residues long. Trimming left V 3 bases short and J 11 bases short, with 18 bases between. In nucleotides, the CDR3 is TGTGCCAGCAGTTTGCAGGACCGTGGGTATGGGCAGTATTTT. Its protein product is CASSLQDRGYGQYF.

This clonotype was counted only a few times. CDR3 nucleotide sequence: TGTGCCAGTAGTTACGGAAGGGAAGAGACCCAGTACTTC. As protein: CASSYGREETQYF. This rearrangement joins TRBV19 to TRBJ2-5; D is ambiguous. CDR1 is LNHDA and CDR2 is SQIVND in the germline V gene (reference sequence). With 5 bases removed from V and 3 bases from J, the gap between germline ends came to 10 bases. The CDR3 contains 13 residues.

The chain combines TRBV7-9 with TRBJ2-1; D is ambiguous. CDR3 length: 15 residues. Germline V gene sequence: CDR1 SEHNR, CDR2 FQNEAQ (reference sequence). The V gene lost 1 base and the J gene lost 7 bases, with 14 bases spanning the gap. The CDR3: CASSLEPPLGNEQFF. DNA of the CDR3: TGTGCCAGCAGCTTAGAGCCCCCTCTGGGAAATGAGCAGTTCTTC.

This chain joins TRBV19 and TRBJ2-7; D might be TRBD1 (6 bases). From germline, CDR1 is LNHDA and CDR2 SQIVND (reference sequence). The CDR3 contains 13 residues. The V gene lost 4 bases and the J gene lost 2 bases, with 9 bases spanning the gap. CDR3 amino acids: CASSTGQTYEQYF. The CDR3 bases are TGTGCCAGTAGTACTGGACAGACCTACGAGCAGTACTTC.

CDR3 loop: CASSAQTGGNGYTF. The DNA for the CDR3 is TGTGCCAGCAGCGCCCAGACAGGGGGAAATGGCTACACCTTC. The chain has TRBV6-1 and TRBJ1-2; 9 positions agree with TRBD1. Germline V CDR1 and CDR2: MNHNS, SASEGT. CDR3 length: 14 amino acids. J gave up 6 bases and V 6 bases, and 8 bases lay outside the gene matches.

A few counts support this clonotype. CDR3 sequence (DNA): TGTGCCAGCAGTATATCCAGCGGGAGTGTTAATGAGCAGTTCTTC. Protein: CASSISSGSVNEQFF. The chain joins TRBV6-1 to TRBJ2-1; 8 bases fit TRBD2. Germline V CDR1 and CDR2: MNHNS, SASEGT. V shed 5 bases and J 7 bases; nucleotides not matched to a gene: 10. The CDR3 consists of 15 residues.

The chain couples TRBV24-1 to TRBJ2-1; 10 nucleotides match TRBD2. Germline lookup yields CDR1 KGHDR and CDR2 SFDVKD. The CDR3 is made up of 17 amino acids. Trimming cost V 4 bases and J 0 bases; bases outside gene matches: 5. The CDR3 DNA reads TGTGCCACCAGTGACCCTAGCGGGAGCAACTCCTACAATGAGCAGTTCTTC. Translation: CATSDPSGSNSYNEQFF.

This chain links TRBV6-1 with TRBJ2-7; tentative D call: TRBD2 (6 bases). This CDR3 is built from 19 residues. Germline assignment: CDR1 MNHNS and CDR2 SASEGT. With 6 bases removed from V and 0 bases from J, the gap between germline ends came to 27 bases. The CDR3 nucleotides are TGTGCCAGCAGCCCCATCGGTGGGGGACTGGCGGGGACCTCCTACGAGCAGTACTTC. Its translation is CASSPIGGGLAGTSYEQYF.

V usage is TRBV10-3 and J usage is TRBJ1-2; TRBD1 aligns across 7 bases. Germline values: CDR1 ENHRY, CDR2 SYGVKD. The trim removed 3 bases at V and 8 bases at J, leaving 9 bases unmatched. The CDR3 spans 14 residues. DNA of the CDR3: TGTGCCATCAGTGACCGGGACAGCCCACTCGGCTACACCTTC. It specifies CAISDRDSPLGYTF.

The V gene is TRBV20-1, the J gene TRBJ1-1; 8 nucleotides align to TRBD1. V gave up 0 bases and J gave up 4 bases; unmatched junction bases: 7. The CDR3 runs 15 residues. Germline V gene lookup returns CDR1 DFQATT and CDR2 SNEGSKA (reference sequence). Written as DNA, the CDR3 is TGCAGTGCTAGAGACGAAGGACAGGGAGGCACTGAAGCTTTCTTT. Translating it yields CSARDEGQGGTEAFF.

J is TRBJ2-7 and V is TRBV7-2; 10 bases align to TRBD1. After removal of 4 bases from V and 2 bases from J, the junction contained 8 bases not matched to a gene. Germline V gives CDR1 SGHTA, CDR2 FQGNSA. This CDR3 has 16 amino acids. The CDR3 DNA is TGTGCCAGCAGCTCATGGACAGGGGGTGTCGCCTACGAGCAGTACTTC. It specifies CASSSWTGGVAYEQYF.

The V and J genes are TRBV20-1 and TRBJ2-6; D not certain. Germline CDR1 is DFQATT and CDR2 is SNEGSKA (reference sequence). V dropped 4 bases and J dropped 0 bases, with 10 bases sitting between them. This CDR3 has 15 amino acids. The CDR3 DNA reads TGCAGTGCTAACCCGGCGCACTCTGGGGCCAACGTCCTGACTTTC. Encoded protein: CSANPAHSGANVLTF.

The chain links TRBV2 to TRBJ1-5; D possibly corresponds to TRBD1 (6 bases). V was trimmed by 4 bases and J by 2 bases, leaving 12 bases between them. The CDR3 spans 15 residues. CDR1 SNHLY and CDR2 FYNNEI come from the germline V gene. CDR3: CASSVGGFRNQPQHF. CDR3 sequence (DNA): TGTGCCAGCAGTGTTGGGGGCTTCCGCAATCAGCCCCAGCATTTT.

This clonotype was detected a few times. V gene TRBV6-5 combines with J gene TRBJ1-5; D remains ambiguous. Trimming removed 4 bases from V and 3 bases from J, with 10 bases in between. The CDR3 is 14 residues long. The V gene's germline CDR1 is MNHEY and CDR2 SVGAGI. The CDR3 nucleotides are TGTGCCAGCAGTTCGGGAGCCTTCAATCAGCCCCAGCATTTT. Encoded protein: CASSSGAFNQPQHF.

The rearrangement links TRBV28 to TRBJ1-5, with a weak D call TRBD1 (5 bases). Trimming removed 8 bases at V and 4 bases at J, with 21 bases between. This CDR3 spans 16 amino acids. Germline CDR1 is MDHEN and CDR2 is SYDVKM. CDR3 sequence (DNA): TGTGCCAGCCTCATTCCGGGGCCCCAGGGAAATCAGCCCCAGCATTTT. As protein: CASLIPGPQGNQPQHF.

The chain has TRBV6-1 and TRBJ1-1, with D unresolved. This CDR3 is built from 12 residues. Germline CDR1 is MNHNS and CDR2 is SASEGT. Trimming pared 8 bases from V and 5 bases from J, leaving 12 bases between. The CDR3: CASGFFGTEAFF. Here the CDR3 DNA reads TGTGCCAGCGGGTTTTTTGGAACTGAAGCTTTCTTT.

This chain uses TRBV6-1 with TRBJ2-7; the D call may be TRBD1 or TRBD2 (6 bases each). This CDR3 spans 15 amino acids. From germline, CDR1 is MNHNS and CDR2 SASEGT. Trimming pared 6 bases from V and 2 bases from J, leaving 17 bases between. CDR3 in amino acids: CASRTRFGGAYEQYF. In DNA, the CDR3 is TGTGCCAGCAGGACCCGCTTCGGGGGCGCCTACGAGCAGTACTTC.

This clonotype was counted only a few times. The genes are TRBV20-1 and TRBJ2-5, with a weak D call TRBD2 (5 bases). Germline loops: CDR1 DFQATT, CDR2 SNEGSKA (reference sequence). This CDR3 is built from 13 residues. V lost 5 bases and J lost 1, with 11 bases in between. In DNA, the CDR3 is TGCAGTGCTGTCAGAGGGCGCCAAGAGACCCAGTACTTC. Translation gives CSAVRGRQETQYF.

The rearrangement joins TRBV19 to TRBJ2-7, with 11 positions matching TRBD1. Unmatched junction bases numbered 7, after V lost 3 bases and J lost 6 bases. This CDR3 region has 15 residues. Germline V gene data show CDR1 as LNHDA and CDR2 as SQIVND (reference sequence). The CDR3 region has the DNA TGTGCCAGTAGTATGCGAGGACAGGGGGCGTCCGAGCAGTACTTC. Amino acids: CASSMRGQGASEQYF.

CDR3 DNA: TGTGCCAGCAGTTACTCAGCGAGGGCCGCCCAGCTCTACGAGCAGTACTTC. Translating gives CASSYSARAAQLYEQYF. This chain links TRBV6-5 with TRBJ2-7; D perhaps matches TRBD2 (5 bases). The V end was cut by 0 bases, the J end by 3 bases, with 18 bases between. CDR1 is MNHEY and CDR2 is SVGAGI in the germline V gene. The CDR3 is made up of 17 amino acids.

This chain uses TRBV7-3 with TRBJ2-2; TRBD2 matches 12 bases. This CDR3 is 15 amino acids long. Germline CDR1 reads SGHTA; CDR2 reads FQGTGA. The junction had 3 bases not matched to a gene; V was cut back by 5 bases and J by 5 bases. The CDR3 nucleotides read TGTGCCAGCAGCCGAGGACTAGCGGGAACCGGGGAGCTGTTTTTT. Translating gives CASSRGLAGTGELFF.

In its sample, this clonotype was seen a few times. CDR3 bases: TGTGCCAGTAGTATCCCTAGGAGACGGACTAGATATCAGCCCCAGCATTTT. It translates to CASSIPRRRTRYQPQHF. V gene TRBV19 combines with J gene TRBJ1-5; the D is unclear. Trimming stripped 3 bases from V and 5 bases from J, with 20 bases between. Germline V gene lookup returns CDR1 LNHDA and CDR2 SQIVND (reference sequence). The CDR3 extends over 17 amino acids.

The chain employs TRBV19 and TRBJ2-7, with 7 nucleotides matching TRBD2. Germline CDR1 is LNHDA and CDR2 is SQIVND (reference sequence). The CDR3 extends over 13 amino acids. Trimming removed 4 bases from V and 2 bases from J; junction bases left unmatched: 2. The CDR3 loop reads CASSRLAAYEQYF. The CDR3 nucleotides are TGTGCCAGTAGTAGACTAGCAGCCTACGAGCAGTACTTC.

This chain uses TRBV27 with TRBJ2-3; 12 nucleotides align to TRBD2. CDR1 and CDR2 (germline): MNHEY, SMNVEV (reference sequence). The CDR3 contains 16 residues. The V and J ends lost 6 bases and 0 bases, in that order; junction bases with no gene match: 4. CDR3 sequence reads: CASRLGTSGSTDTQYF. CDR3 coding DNA: TGTGCCAGCAGACTCGGGACTAGCGGGAGCACAGATACGCAGTATTTT.

This clonotype was detected once. This chain links TRBV20-1 with TRBJ1-1; D not certain. The CDR3 totals 14 residues. Germline CDR1 reads DFQATT; CDR2 reads SNEGSKA (reference sequence). The germline V and J ends were trimmed by 3 bases and 0 bases, with 11 bases remaining between them. The CDR3 DNA follows: TGCAGTGCTAGGGGTGGCAGCTTGAACACTGAAGCTTTCTTT. Its protein product is CSARGGSLNTEAFF.

Relative to its sample, this clonotype is large. This rearrangement joins TRBV7-3 to TRBJ2-3; 7 bases fit TRBD2. Per the germline V gene, CDR1 is SGHTA and CDR2 is FQGTGA. J lost 5 bases, V lost 2 bases, and 7 bases had no gene match. The CDR3 is 15 amino acids. CDR3 region: CASSLGGRNGDTQYF. The CDR3 DNA reads TGTGCCAGCAGCTTAGGCGGGAGAAATGGAGATACGCAGTATTTT.

This chain uses TRBV28 with TRBJ1-5; the match to TRBD1 covers 7 bases. CDR1 is MDHEN, CDR2 SYDVKM, per germline. The CDR3 contains 17 residues. Trimming removed 5 bases from V and 1 base from J; junction bases left unmatched: 11. The CDR3 region is CASSPYDRGHSNQPQHF. CDR3 sequence (DNA): TGTGCCAGCAGTCCTTACGATAGGGGGCACAGCAATCAGCCCCAGCATTTT.

The chain combines TRBV18 with TRBJ2-5, with D possibly TRBD2 on 6 matching bases. Germline V gene lookup returns CDR1 KGHSH and CDR2 LQKENI. The V and J ends lost 3 bases and 5 bases respectively, with 10 bases between them. This CDR3 contains 13 residues. CDR3 DNA sequence: TGTGCCAGCTCACCTACCCGGGGGGAGACCCAGTACTTC. This gives the protein CASSPTRGETQYF.

This rearrangement joins TRBV6-2 or TRBV6-3 to TRBJ2-5, with a weak D call TRBD1 (6 bases). Trimming took 2 bases from V and 2 from J, leaving 9 bases between them. Germline V CDR1 and CDR2: MNHEY, SVGEGT. CDR3 length equals 14 residues. This CDR3 reads CASSYDRHQETQYF. In DNA, the CDR3 is TGTGCCAGCAGTTACGACAGGCATCAAGAGACCCAGTACTTC.

This clonotype was found a few times. The chain couples TRBV6-1 to TRBJ1-2, with 8 nucleotides matching TRBD1. The germline CDR1 and CDR2 sequences are MNHNS and SASEGT. This CDR3 has 14 residues. Trimming removed 6 bases from V and 7 bases from J; junction bases left unmatched: 10. The CDR3 DNA is TGTGCCAGCAGCCAACCGACAGGGGTTTCTGGCTACACCTTC. As protein: CASSQPTGVSGYTF.